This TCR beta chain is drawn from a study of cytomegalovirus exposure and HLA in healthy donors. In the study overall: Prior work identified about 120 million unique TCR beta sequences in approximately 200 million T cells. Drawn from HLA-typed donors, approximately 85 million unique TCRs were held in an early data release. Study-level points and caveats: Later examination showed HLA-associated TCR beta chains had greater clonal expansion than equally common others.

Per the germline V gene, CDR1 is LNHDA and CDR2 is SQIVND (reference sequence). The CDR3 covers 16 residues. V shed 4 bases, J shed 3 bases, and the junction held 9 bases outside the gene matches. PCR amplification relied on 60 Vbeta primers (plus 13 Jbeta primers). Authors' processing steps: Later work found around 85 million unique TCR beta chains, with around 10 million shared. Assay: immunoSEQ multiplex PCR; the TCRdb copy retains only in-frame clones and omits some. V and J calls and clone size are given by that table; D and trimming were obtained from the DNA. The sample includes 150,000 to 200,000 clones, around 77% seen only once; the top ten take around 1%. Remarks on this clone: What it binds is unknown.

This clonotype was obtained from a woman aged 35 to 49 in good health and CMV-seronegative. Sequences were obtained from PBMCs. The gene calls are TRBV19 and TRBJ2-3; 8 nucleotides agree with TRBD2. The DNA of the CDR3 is TGTGCCAGTAGTAGATCAAGCGGGAGATTAACAGATACGCAGTATTTT. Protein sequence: CASSRSSGRLTDTQYF.